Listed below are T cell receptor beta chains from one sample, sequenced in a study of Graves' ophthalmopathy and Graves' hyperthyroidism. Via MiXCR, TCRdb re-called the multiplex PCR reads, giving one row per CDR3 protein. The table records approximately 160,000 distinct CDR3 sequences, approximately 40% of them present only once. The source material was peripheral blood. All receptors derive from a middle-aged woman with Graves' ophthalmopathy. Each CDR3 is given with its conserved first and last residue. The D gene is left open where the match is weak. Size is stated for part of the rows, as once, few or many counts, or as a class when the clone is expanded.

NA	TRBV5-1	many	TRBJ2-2	TGCGCCAGCAGCTTCTCAGGGAGTCGGACCGGGGAGCTGTTTTTT	CASSFSGSRTGELFF
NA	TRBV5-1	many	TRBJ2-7	TGCGCCAGCAGCTTCCGGGACTCCTACTACGAGCAGTACTTC	CASSFRDSYYEQYF
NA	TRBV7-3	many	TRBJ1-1	TGTGCCAGCAGATCGACAGTGAACACTGAAGCTTTCTTT	CASRSTVNTEAFF
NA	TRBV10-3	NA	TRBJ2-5	TGTGCCATCAGTGATCCAATAAGAAGAATAGAAGAGACCCAGTACTTC	CAISDPIRRIEETQYF
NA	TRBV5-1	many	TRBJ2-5	TGCGCCAGCAGCTATGAAGAGACCCAGTACTTC	CASSYEETQYF
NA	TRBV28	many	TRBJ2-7	TGTGCCAGCAGCCTGGACTCCCCTGGGGAGCAGTACTTC	CASSLDSPGEQYF
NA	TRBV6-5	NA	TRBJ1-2	TGTGCCAGCAGTTACGAACAGCACTATGGCTACACCTTC	CASSYEQHYGYTF
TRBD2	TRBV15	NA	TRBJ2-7	TGTGCCACCAGCAGAGTAGCGGGACCCCCTTACGAGCAGTACTTC	CATSRVAGPPYEQYF
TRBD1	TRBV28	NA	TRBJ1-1	TGTGCCAGCCGACAGGGTGCGAACACTGGAGCTTTCTTT	CASRQGANTGAFF
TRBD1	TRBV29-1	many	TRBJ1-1	TGCAGCGGAGACAGGGTAGCGAACACTGAAGCTTTCTTT	CSGDRVANTEAFF
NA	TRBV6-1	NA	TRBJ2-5	TGTGCCAGCAGCGTCGAAACGAAAAAGACCCAGTACTTC	CASSVETKKTQYF
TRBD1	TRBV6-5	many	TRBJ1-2	TGTGCCACCATAACGCGGGACAGGGTTTCCGATGGCTACACCTTC	CATITRDRVSDGYTF
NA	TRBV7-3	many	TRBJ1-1	TGTGCCAGCAGCTTAACCGGGTCAACGGGGAACACTGAAGCTTTCTTT	CASSLTGSTGNTEAFF
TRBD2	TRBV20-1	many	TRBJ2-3	TGCAGTGCTAGACCAGCGGGACTAGCGGGAGTCCCAGATACGCAGTATTTT	CSARPAGLAGVPDTQYF
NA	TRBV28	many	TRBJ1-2	TGTGCCAGCAGTAAGAGACCCTATGGCTACACCTTC	CASSKRPYGYTF
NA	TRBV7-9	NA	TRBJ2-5	TGTGCCAGCAGCTTAGGTGGGCGCGCCCAAGAGACCCAGTACTTC	CASSLGGRAQETQYF
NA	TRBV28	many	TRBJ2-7	TGTGCCAGCAGTTTAAGTCAGGATACCTACGAGCAGTACTTC	CASSLSQDTYEQYF
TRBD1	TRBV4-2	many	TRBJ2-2	TGTGCCAGCAGCCAAATTAGACAGGGGGCCGGGGAGCTGTTTTTT	CASSQIRQGAGELFF
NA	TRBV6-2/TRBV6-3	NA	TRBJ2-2	TGTGCCAGCAGTTACGGGCGAGCGTGGGCAACCGAGCTGTTTTTT	CASSYGRAWATELFF
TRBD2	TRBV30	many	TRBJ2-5	TGTGCCTGGACCGAAACTAGCGGGCTGCGGGGGACCCAGTACTTC	CAWTETSGLRGTQYF
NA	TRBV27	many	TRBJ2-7	TGTGCCAGCAGCCGGGACTCCCAGTACGAGCAGTACTTC	CASSRDSQYEQYF
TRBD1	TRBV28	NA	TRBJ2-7	TGTGCCAGCGTGACAGGGTTTCGTGAGCAGTACTTC	CASVTGFREQYF
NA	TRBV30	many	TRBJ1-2	TGTGCCTGGAGCGCACTCCCTGGGAAGAGTGGCTACACCTTC	CAWSALPGKSGYTF
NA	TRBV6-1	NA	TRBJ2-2	TGTGCCAGCAGGGAGAGCGGAACGACGAACACCGGGGAGCTGTTTTTT	CASRESGTTNTGELFF
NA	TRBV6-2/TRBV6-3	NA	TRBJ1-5	TGTGCCAGCACTCCGACCGGCGTGCCTTATCAGCCCCAGCATTTT	CASTPTGVPYQPQHF
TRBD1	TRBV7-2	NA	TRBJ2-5	TGTGCCAGCAGCCCGGAGCGTACAGGGGGAGGAGAGACCCAGTACTTC	CASSPERTGGGETQYF
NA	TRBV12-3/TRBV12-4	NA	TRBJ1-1	TGTGCCAGCATGATGAAGGGCTTGAACACTGAAGCTTTCTTT	CASMMKGLNTEAFF
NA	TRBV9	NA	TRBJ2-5	TGTGCCAGCTGCTTAGGGCAGACCCAAGAGACCCAGTACTTC	CASCLGQTQETQYF
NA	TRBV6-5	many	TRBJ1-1	TGTGCCAGCAGAAAGGACAGACTTAACACTGAAGCTTTCTTT	CASRKDRLNTEAFF
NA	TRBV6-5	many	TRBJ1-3	TGTGCCAGCGGGGGGCGCCACTCTGGAAACACCATATATTTT	CASGGRHSGNTIYF
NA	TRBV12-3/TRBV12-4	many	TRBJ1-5	TGTGCCAGCAGTCAAACAGGGTATAGCAATCAGCCCCAGCATTTT	CASSQTGYSNQPQHF
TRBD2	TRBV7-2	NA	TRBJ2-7	TGTGCCAGCAGAGCGGGAGGGGGGCTTTACGAGCAGTACTTC	CASRAGGGLYEQYF
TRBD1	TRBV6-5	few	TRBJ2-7	TGTGCCAGCAGTTCCCGGGACAGCTACTACGAGCAGTACTTC	CASSSRDSYYEQYF